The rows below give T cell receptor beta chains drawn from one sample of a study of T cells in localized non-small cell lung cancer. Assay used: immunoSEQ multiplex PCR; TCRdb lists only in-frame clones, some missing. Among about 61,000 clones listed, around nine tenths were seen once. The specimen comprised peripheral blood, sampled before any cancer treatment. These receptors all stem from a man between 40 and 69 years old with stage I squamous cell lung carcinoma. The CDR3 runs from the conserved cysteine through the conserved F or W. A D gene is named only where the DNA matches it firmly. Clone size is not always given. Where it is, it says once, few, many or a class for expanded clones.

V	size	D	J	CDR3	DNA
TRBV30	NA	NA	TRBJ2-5	CAWSVIRETQYF	TGTGCCTGGAGTGTAATACGCGAGACCCAGTACTTC
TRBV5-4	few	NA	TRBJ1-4	CASSLGNELGEKLFF	TGTGCCAGCAGCTTGGGGAATGAGCTGGGTGAAAAACTGTTTTTT
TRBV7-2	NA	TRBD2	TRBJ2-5	CASSLVRLAGGPVETQYF	TGTGCCAGCAGCTTAGTGCGGCTAGCGGGAGGGCCGGTGGAGACCCAGTACTTC
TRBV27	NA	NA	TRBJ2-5	CASSFEGRGETQYF	TGTGCCAGCAGTTTTGAAGGGAGAGGCGAGACCCAGTACTTC
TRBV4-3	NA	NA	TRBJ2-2	CASSQDDPNTGELFF	TGCGCCAGCAGCCAAGATGACCCGAACACCGGGGAGCTGTTTTTT
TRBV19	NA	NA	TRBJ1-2	CASTPKLGGYTF	TGTGCCAGTACCCCTAAGCTGGGTGGCTACACCTTC
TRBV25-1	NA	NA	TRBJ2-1	CASSTAESSYNEQFF	TGTGCCAGCAGCACCGCGGAGAGCTCCTACAATGAGCAGTTCTTC
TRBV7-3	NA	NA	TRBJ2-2	CASSFPSTGNTGELFF	TGTGCCAGCAGCTTCCCCTCGACAGGGAACACCGGGGAGCTGTTTTTT
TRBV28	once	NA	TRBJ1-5	CASSLTYSNQPQHF	TGTGCCAGCAGTTTAACATATAGCAATCAGCCCCAGCATTTT
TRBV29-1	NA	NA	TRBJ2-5	CSVAPTGGDQETQYF	TGCAGCGTTGCTCCGACCGGAGGAGACCAAGAGACCCAGTACTTC
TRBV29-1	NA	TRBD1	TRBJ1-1	CSVDGGPRTGAEAFF	TGCAGCGTTGATGGGGGACCGAGGACAGGGGCTGAAGCTTTCTTT
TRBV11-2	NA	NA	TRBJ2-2	CASSRIQVNTGELFF	TGTGCCAGCAGCAGGATACAGGTGAACACCGGGGAGCTGTTTTTT
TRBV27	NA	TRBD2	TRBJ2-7	CASGQTSASYEQYF	TGTGCCAGCGGTCAGACTAGCGCTTCCTACGAGCAGTACTTC
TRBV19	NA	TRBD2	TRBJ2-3	CASSIGFRGLAGADTQYF	TGTGCCAGTAGTATTGGATTCCGGGGACTAGCGGGAGCAGATACGCAGTATTTT
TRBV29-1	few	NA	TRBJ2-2	CSVDKLDGELFF	TGCAGCGTTGATAAGCTAGATGGGGAGCTGTTTTTT
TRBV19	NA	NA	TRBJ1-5	CASRYTGEIKPQHF	TGTGCCAGTAGGTACACAGGAGAGATCAAGCCCCAGCATTTT
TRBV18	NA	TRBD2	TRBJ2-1	CASSQNSGTSGRASEQFF	TGTGCCAGCTCACAGAACTCCGGGACTAGCGGGAGGGCCTCTGAGCAGTTCTTC
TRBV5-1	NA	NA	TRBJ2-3	CASSLGFRAGTDTQYF	TGCGCCAGCAGCTTGGGTTTCCGGGCGGGCACAGATACGCAGTATTTT
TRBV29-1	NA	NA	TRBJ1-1	CSVYRASLGAFF	TGCAGCGTGTACCGGGCCTCCCTGGGAGCTTTCTTT
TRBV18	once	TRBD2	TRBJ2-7	CASSPSGAPREQYF	TGTGCCAGCTCACCTAGCGGGGCCCCTAGGGAGCAGTACTTC
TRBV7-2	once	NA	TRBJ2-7	CASNDGSLGYEQYF	TGTGCCAGCAATGACGGGTCCCTTGGCTACGAGCAGTACTTC
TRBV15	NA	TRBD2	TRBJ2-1	CATSRDAAGASFYNEQFF	TGTGCCACCAGCAGAGATGCGGCGGGAGCCTCCTTCTACAATGAGCAGTTCTTC
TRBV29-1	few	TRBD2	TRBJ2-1	CSVGTSGSYNEQFF	TGCAGCGTTGGGACTAGCGGGAGTTACAATGAGCAGTTCTTC
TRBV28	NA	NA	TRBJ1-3	CASSFRGRGENTIYF	TGTGCCAGCAGTTTTAGGGGACGCGGGGAAAACACCATATATTTT
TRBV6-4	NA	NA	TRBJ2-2	CASSFGQNTGELFF	TGTGCCAGCAGTTTCGGACAGAACACCGGGGAGCTGTTTTTT
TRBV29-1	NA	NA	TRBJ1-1	CSVGVGGNTEAFF	TGCAGCGTTGGGGTCGGGGGGAACACTGAAGCTTTCTTT
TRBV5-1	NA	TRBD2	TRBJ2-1	CASREREGNEQFF	TGCGCCAGCCGAGAGCGGGAGGGAAATGAGCAGTTCTTC
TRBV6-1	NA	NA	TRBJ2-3	CASSEVRTTSTDTQYF	TGTGCCAGCAGTGAAGTTAGGACAACTAGCACAGATACGCAGTATTTT
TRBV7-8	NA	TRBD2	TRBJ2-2	CATGLAGSDRELFF	TGTGCCACCGGACTAGCGGGATCCGACCGGGAGCTGTTTTTT
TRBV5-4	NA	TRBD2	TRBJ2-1	CASSLDGRGEQFF	TGTGCCAGCAGCTTGGACGGGAGGGGAGAGCAGTTCTTC
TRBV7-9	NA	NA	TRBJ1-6	CASSVSVANSPLHF	TGTGCCAGCAGCGTCAGTGTCGCTAATTCACCCCTCCACTTT
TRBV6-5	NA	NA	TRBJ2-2	CASSYPQGGDTGELFF	TGTGCCAGCAGTTACCCCCAGGGGGGGGACACCGGGGAGCTGTTTTTT
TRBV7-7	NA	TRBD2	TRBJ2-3	CASSLEAGVSDTQYF	TGTGCTAGCAGCTTAGAAGCGGGAGTGTCTGATACGCAGTATTTT
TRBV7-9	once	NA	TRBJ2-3	CASSLRGSDTQYF	TGTGCCAGCAGCTTACGGGGGTCAGATACGCAGTATTTT
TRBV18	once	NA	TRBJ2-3	CASSPGTSTDTQYF	TGTGCCAGCTCACCGGGGACTAGCACAGATACGCAGTATTTT
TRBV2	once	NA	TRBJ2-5	CASTSDRQETQYF	TGTGCCAGCACCTCGGACAGACAAGAGACCCAGTACTTC
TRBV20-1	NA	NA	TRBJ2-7	CSAQGRYEQYF	TGCAGTGCCCAGGGTCGCTACGAGCAGTACTTC
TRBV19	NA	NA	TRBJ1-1	CASTPTGADTEAFF	TGTGCCAGTACCCCGACTGGGGCGGACACTGAAGCTTTCTTT
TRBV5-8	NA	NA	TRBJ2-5	CASSFLYQETQYF	TGTGCCAGCAGCTTTCTGTACCAAGAGACCCAGTACTTC
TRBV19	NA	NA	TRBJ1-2	CASSWGQTNYGYTF	TGTGCCAGTAGTTGGGGACAAACTAACTATGGCTACACCTTC
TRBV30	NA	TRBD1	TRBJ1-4	CAWATGTGEEKLFF	TGTGCCTGGGCCACCGGGACAGGGGAAGAAAAACTGTTTTTT
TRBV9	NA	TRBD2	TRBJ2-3	CASTRGRATDTQYF	TGTGCCAGCACTCGGGGGAGGGCCACAGATACGCAGTATTTT
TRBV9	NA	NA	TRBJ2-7	CASSPPQGFREQYF	TGTGCCAGCAGCCCCCCCCAGGGGTTTCGCGAGCAGTACTTC
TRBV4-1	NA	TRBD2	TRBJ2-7	CASSQERKVNSGSKYEQYF	TGCGCCAGCAGCCAAGAAAGGAAGGTTAATAGCGGGAGTAAGTACGAGCAGTACTTC
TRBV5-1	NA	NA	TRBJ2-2	CASSPPAGNTGELFF	TGCGCCAGCAGCCCCCCAGCGGGGAACACCGGGGAGCTGTTTTTT
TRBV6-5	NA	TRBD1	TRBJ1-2	CASSYETGGRGYTF	TGTGCCAGCAGTTACGAGACAGGGGGCCGAGGCTACACCTTC
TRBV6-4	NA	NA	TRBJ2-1	CASSAFSGRGTEQFF	TGTGCCAGCAGTGCGTTCAGTGGAAGGGGAACTGAGCAGTTCTTC
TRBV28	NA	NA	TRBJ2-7	CASRRTDSYEQYF	TGTGCCAGCAGGAGGACGGATTCTTACGAGCAGTACTTC
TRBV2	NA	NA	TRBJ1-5	CASSEKGYSNQPQHF	TGTGCCAGCAGTGAAAAGGGTTATAGCAATCAGCCCCAGCATTTT
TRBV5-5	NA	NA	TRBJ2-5	CASSLWTAQETQYF	TGTGCCAGCAGCCTCTGGACAGCCCAAGAGACCCAGTACTTC